Listed here is a single T cell receptor (beta chain). Seattle patients were enrolled during active infection and followed longitudinally. Per the germline V gene, CDR1 is LNHDA and CDR2 is SQIVND (reference sequence). V was shortened by 1 base and J by 1 base, with 7 bases between the two germline ends. This CDR3 comprises 15 residues. The source of the sample is a study of blood T cell repertoires in COVID-19. Turning to the study itself: T cells, B-cell-depleted T cells, or PBMCs provided the cDNA or gDNA that served as material.

Repertoires were generated with immunoSEQ multiplex PCR, while TCRdb's copy carries only in-frame clones and drops some. The sample has 65,000 to 90,000 clones, 86% seen once. This TCR came from an elderly man with COVID-19, enrolled during active disease. The material sequenced was peripheral blood. The rearrangement links TRBV19 to TRBJ2-2; a possible D gene is TRBD1 (5 bases). The CDR3 nucleotides are TGTGCCAGTAGTATAGTTAGGGGGAACACCGGGGAGCTGTTTTTT. Translated, it gives CASSIVRGNTGELFF.